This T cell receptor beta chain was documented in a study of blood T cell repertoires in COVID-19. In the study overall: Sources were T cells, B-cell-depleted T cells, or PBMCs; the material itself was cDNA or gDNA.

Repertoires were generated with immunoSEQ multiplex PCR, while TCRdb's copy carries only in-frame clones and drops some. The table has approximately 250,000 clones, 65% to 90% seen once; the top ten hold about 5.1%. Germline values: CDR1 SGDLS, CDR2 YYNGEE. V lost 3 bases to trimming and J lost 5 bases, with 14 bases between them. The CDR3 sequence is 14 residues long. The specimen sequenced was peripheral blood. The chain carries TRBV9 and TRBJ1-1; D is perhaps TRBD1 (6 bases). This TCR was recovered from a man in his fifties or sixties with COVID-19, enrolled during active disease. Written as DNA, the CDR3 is TGTGCCAGCAGCGCCAACAGGGTAGGGACTGAAGCTTTCTTT. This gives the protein CASSANRVGTEAFF.